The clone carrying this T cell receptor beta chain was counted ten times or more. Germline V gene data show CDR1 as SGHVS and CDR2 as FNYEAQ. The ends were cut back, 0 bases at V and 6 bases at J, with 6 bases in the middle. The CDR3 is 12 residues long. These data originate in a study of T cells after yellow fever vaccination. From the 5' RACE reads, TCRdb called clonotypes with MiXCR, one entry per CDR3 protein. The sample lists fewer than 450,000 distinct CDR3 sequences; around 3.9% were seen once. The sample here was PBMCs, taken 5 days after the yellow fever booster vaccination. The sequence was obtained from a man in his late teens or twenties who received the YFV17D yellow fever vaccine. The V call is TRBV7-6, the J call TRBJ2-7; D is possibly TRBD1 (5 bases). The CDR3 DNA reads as TGTGCCAGCAGCTTAGCAGGGGTCGAGCAGTACTTC. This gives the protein CASSLAGVEQYF.